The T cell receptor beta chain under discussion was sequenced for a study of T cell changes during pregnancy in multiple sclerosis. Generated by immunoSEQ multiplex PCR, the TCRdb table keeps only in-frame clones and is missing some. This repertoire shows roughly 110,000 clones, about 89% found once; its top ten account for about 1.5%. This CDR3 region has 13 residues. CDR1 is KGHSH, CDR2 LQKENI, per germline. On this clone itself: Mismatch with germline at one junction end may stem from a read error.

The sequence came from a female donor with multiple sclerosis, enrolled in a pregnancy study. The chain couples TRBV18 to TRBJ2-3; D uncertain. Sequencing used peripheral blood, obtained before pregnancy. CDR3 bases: TGTGCCAGTTCACATGGTCAGACAGATACGCAGTATTTT. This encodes CASSHGQTDTQYF.